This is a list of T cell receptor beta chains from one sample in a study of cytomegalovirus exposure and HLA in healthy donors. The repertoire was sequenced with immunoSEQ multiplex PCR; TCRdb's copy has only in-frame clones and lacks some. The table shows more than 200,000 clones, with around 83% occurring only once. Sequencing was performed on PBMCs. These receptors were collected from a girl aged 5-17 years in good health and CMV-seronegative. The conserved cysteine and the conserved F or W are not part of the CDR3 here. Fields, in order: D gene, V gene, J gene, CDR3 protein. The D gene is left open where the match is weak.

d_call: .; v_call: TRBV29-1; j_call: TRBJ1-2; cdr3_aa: SVDGTENNYGYT
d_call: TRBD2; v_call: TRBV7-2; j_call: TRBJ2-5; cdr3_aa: ASSPPSGGPQETQY
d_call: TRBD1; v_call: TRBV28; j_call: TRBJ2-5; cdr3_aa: ASRLDRGDQETQY
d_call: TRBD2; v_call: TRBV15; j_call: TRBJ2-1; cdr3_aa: ATSRERLAGGRQFYNEQF
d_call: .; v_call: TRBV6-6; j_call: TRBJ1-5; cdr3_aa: ASILGQASGNQPQH
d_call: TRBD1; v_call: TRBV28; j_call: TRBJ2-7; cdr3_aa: ASSSPRDRASYEQY
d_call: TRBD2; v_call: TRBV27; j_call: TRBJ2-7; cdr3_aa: ASQRTSGRYYEQY
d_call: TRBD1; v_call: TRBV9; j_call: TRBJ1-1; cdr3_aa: ASSRGTGIGQAEAF
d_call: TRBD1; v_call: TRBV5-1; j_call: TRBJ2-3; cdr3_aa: ASSKGQEYTDTQY
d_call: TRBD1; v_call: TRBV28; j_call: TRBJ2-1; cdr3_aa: ASSRSDRDNEQF
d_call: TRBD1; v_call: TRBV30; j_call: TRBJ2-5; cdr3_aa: AWTRDRDDATQY
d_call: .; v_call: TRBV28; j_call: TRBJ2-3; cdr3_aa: ASSFQSGRGTDTQY
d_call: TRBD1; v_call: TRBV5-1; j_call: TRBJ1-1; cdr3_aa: ASSLGIDRGGVNTEAF
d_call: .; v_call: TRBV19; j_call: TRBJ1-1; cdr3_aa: ASSGHGGEAF
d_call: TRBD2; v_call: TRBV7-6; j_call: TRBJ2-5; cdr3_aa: ASSPQTRPTSGGASSY
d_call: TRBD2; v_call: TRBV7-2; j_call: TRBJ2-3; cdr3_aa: ASSWGLAGGQDTQY
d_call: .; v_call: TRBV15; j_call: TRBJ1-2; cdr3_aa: ATSSGVNYGYT
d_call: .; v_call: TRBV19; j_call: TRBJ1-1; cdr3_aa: ASSIVRFRNTEAF